This entry concerns a single TCR beta chain. What it recognizes is unknown. The data originate from a study of shared clonotypes between healthy human individuals. Study-wide findings and caveats: On the whole, naive subsets had larger estimated richness than memory subsets had. It was the non-shared clonotypes that had lower generation probabilities than clonotypes shared by all four donors.

CDR1 and CDR2 (germline): LGHNT, FRNRAP. The CDR3 covers 15 residues. V was pared by 9 bases and J by 4 bases, with 21 bases between. Method: immunoSEQ multiplex PCR; TCRdb's copy keeps in-frame clones and lacks some. Among about 2.1 million clones, 80% to 95% were seen once, and the ten largest hold about 1.7%. CD45RO-negative, CCR7-positively selected cells formed the naive CD8 fraction, excluding terminally differentiated effector memory CD45RA+ cells. This clonotype was sampled from a young man in good health. Some clones in this sample may be carry-over from other donors' samples. V gene TRBV12-5 combines with J gene TRBJ1-1, with a weak D call TRBD1 (6 bases). Material for sequencing was naive CD8+ T cells from PBMCs. CDR3 residues: CASRREKGGSTEAFF. The CDR3 nucleotides read TGTGCTAGCCGAAGGGAAAAGGGGGGAAGCACTGAAGCTTTCTTT.